Shown below are 6 T cell receptor beta chains from a single sample sequenced in a study of spatial heterogeneity in lung cancer. Points from the study as a whole: The study found that expanded intratumoral alpha and beta TCR counts tracked tumor mutation counts.

Stated time point: sample taken at primary tumor resection. TCRdb re-analysed the 5' RACE reads in MiXCR, keeping a single row per CDR3 protein. In the table there are 4,000 or so distinct CDR3 sequences, under 14% of which are singletons. Antigen specificity for these receptors is unknown. The sample consisted of lung tumor tissue, taken at surgery. Every receptor here comes from a male donor with early-stage non-small cell lung cancer.

The chain is built from TRBV4-3 and TRBJ2-1; 15 bases map to TRBD2. The CDR3 has 19 residues. The ends lost 4 bases at V and 7 bases at J; junction bases unmatched: 14. From germline, CDR1 is LGHNA and CDR2 YSLEER. For the CDR3, the DNA is TGCGCCAGCAGCCCCTACCGGACTAGCGGGAGGGCGGGTGGAAATGAGCAGTTCTTC. Translation gives CASSPYRTSGRAGGNEQFF.

This clonotype was detected a few times. V and J are TRBV18 and TRBJ1-1; unclear D gene. V shed 6 bases and J shed 0 bases, with 8 bases lying between them. Per the germline V gene, CDR1 is KGHSH and CDR2 is LQKENI. This CDR3 has 13 residues. This chain's CDR3 is CASSEAVNTEAFF. The CDR3 region has the DNA TGTGCCAGCTCCGAGGCGGTGAACACTGAAGCTTTCTTT.

By frequency in the sample, this clonotype is medium-sized (0.01 to 0.1%). The chain uses TRBV7-9 and TRBJ1-5, with TRBD1 as a possible D gene (5 bases). Trimming took 5 bases from V and 5 from J, leaving 16 bases between them. The germline CDR1 and CDR2 sequences are SEHNR and FQNEAQ (reference sequence). The CDR3 is made up of 15 amino acids. The CDR3: CASSTTGAGDQPQHF. CDR3 DNA sequence: TGTGCCAGCAGCACCACCGGGGCCGGGGATCAGCCCCAGCATTTT.

This clonotype has only a few counts. This chain links TRBV5-5 with TRBJ1-5; D ambiguous. Germline CDR1 reads SGHKS; CDR2 reads YYEKEE (reference sequence). The CDR3 loop spans 15 amino acids. The ends were cut back, 1 base at V and 1 base at J, with 9 bases in the middle. CDR3 protein: CASSLNPESNQPQHF. CDR3 DNA sequence: TGTGCCAGCAGCTTGAATCCGGAGAGCAATCAGCCCCAGCATTTT.

By share, this clonotype counts as medium-sized (0.01 to 0.1%). This chain uses TRBV12-3 or TRBV12-4 with TRBJ2-6, with 7 nucleotides matching TRBD1. V trimming: 5 bases; J trimming: 2 bases; junction bases outside the gene matches: 9. The CDR3 spans 17 residues. This CDR3 reads CASSKGQQGTGANVLTF. The CDR3 DNA is TGTGCCAGCAGTAAAGGCCAACAGGGGACTGGGGCCAACGTCCTGACTTTC.

J is TRBJ1-3 and V is TRBV6-5, with D unresolved. CDR1 and CDR2 (germline): MNHEY, SVGAGI. V dropped 0 bases and J dropped 0 bases, with 9 bases sitting between them. The CDR3 sequence is 16 residues long. The CDR3 region is CASSYSLGYSGNTIYF. For the CDR3, the DNA is TGTGCCAGCAGTTACTCGCTGGGTTACTCTGGAAACACCATATATTTT.